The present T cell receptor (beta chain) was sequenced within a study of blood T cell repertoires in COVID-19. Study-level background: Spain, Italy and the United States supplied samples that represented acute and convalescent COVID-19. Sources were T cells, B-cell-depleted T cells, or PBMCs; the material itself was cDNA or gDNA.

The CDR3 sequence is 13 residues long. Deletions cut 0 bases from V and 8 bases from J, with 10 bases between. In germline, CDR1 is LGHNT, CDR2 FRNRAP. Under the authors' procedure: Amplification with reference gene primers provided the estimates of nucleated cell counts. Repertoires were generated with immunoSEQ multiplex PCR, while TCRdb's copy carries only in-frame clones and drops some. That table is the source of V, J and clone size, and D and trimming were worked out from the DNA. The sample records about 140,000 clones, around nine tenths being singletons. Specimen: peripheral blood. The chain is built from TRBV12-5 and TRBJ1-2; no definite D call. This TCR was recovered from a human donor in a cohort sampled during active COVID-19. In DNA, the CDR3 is TGTGCTAGTGGTTTGGTACCCGTGGGCGGCTACACCTTC. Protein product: CASGLVPVGGYTF. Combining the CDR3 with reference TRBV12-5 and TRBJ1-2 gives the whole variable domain DARVTQTPRHKVTEMGQEVTMRCQPILGHNTVFWYRQTMMQGLELLAYFRNRAPLDDSGMPKDRFSAEMPDATLATLKIQPSEPRDSAVYFCASGLVPVGGYTFGSGTRLTVV.